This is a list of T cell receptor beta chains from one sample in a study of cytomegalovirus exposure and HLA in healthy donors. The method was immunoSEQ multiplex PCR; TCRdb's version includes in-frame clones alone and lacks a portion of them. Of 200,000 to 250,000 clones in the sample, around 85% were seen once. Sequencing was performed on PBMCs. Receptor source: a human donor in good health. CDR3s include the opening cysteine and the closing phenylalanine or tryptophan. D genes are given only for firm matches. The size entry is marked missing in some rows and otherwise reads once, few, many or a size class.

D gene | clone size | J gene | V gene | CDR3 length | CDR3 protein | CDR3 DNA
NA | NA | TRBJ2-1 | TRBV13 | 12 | CASSLDSNEQFF | TGTGCCAGCAGCCTTGACTCCAATGAGCAGTTCTTC
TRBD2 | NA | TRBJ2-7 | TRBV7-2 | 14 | CASSASGSSDEQYF | TGTGCCAGCAGCGCTAGCGGGAGTTCGGACGAGCAGTACTTC
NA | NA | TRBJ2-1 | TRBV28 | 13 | CASSPRRRPEQFF | TGTGCCAGCAGCCCACGGCGGCGGCCTGAGCAGTTCTTC
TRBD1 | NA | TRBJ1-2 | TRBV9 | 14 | CASSVGQGQSGYTF | TGTGCCAGCAGCGTAGGACAGGGGCAGTCTGGCTACACCTTC
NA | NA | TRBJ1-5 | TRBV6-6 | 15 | CASSPTGYSNQPQHF | TGTGCCAGCAGCCCGACAGGTTATAGCAATCAGCCCCAGCATTTT
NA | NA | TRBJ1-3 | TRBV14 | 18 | CASSQDPGQRPSGNTIYF | TGTGCCAGCAGCCAAGACCCCGGACAGCGACCCTCTGGAAACACCATATATTTT
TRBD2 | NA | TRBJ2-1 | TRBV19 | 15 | CASSRPSGSYNEQFF | TGTGCCAGTAGTCGGCCTAGCGGGAGCTACAATGAGCAGTTCTTC
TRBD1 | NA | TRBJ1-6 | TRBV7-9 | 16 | CASSLEGQGLNSPLHF | TGTGCCAGCAGCTTAGAGGGACAGGGGTTAAATTCACCCCTCCACTTT
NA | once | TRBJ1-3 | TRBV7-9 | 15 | CASSLAESSGNTIYF | TGTGCCAGCAGCTTAGCGGAGAGCTCTGGAAACACCATATATTTT
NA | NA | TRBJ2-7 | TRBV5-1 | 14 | CASSLGRERDEQYF | TGCGCCAGCAGCTTGGGCCGGGAGAGGGACGAGCAGTACTTC
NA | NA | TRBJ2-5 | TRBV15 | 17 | CATSRARAKGGQETQYF | TGTGCCACCAGCAGAGCCAGGGCCAAGGGTGGTCAAGAGACCCAGTACTTC
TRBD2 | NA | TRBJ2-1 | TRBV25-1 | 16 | CASSWESTSGRVEQFF | TGTGCCAGCAGTTGGGAGTCGACTAGCGGGAGAGTTGAGCAGTTCTTC
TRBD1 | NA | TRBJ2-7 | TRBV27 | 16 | CASRRVGGGRLEEQYF | TGTGCCAGCAGGCGGGTAGGGGGCGGAAGGCTTGAGGAGCAGTACTTC
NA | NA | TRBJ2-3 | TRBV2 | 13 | CASSNNPGDTQYF | TGTGCCAGCAGTAATAACCCGGGAGATACGCAGTATTTT
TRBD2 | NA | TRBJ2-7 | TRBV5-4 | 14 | CASSRTSGKYEQYF | TGTGCCAGCAGCCGGACTAGCGGGAAATACGAGCAGTACTTC
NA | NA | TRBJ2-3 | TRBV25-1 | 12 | CASGLNPDTQYF | TGTGCCAGCGGCTTGAACCCAGATACGCAGTATTTT
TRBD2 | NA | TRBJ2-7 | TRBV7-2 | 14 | CASSPYLSGSEQYF | TGTGCCAGCAGCCCCTACTTGAGCGGGAGCGAGCAGTACTTC
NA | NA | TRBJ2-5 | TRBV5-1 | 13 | CASSLGGQETQYF | TGCGCCAGCAGCCTAGGGGGTCAAGAGACCCAGTACTTC
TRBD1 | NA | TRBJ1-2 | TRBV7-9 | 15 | CASSLAGGTGVGYTF | TGTGCCAGCAGCTTAGCGGGTGGGACAGGGGTTGGCTACACCTTC
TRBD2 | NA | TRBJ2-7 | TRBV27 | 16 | CASSFSGASGRYEQYF | TGTGCCAGCAGTTTCTCCGGGGCTAGCGGGAGGTACGAGCAGTACTTC
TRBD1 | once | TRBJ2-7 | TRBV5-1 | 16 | CASSRETGGLSSEQYF | TGCGCCAGCAGCAGGGAAACAGGGGGTTTATCATCCGAGCAGTACTTC
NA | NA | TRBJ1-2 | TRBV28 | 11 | CAGGDIFGYTF | TGTGCCGGGGGGGACATTTTTGGCTACACCTTC
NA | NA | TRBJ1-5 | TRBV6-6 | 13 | CASSLGQGQPQHF | TGTGCCAGCAGTTTGGGACAAGGGCAGCCCCAGCATTTT
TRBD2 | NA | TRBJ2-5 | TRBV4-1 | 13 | CASSQDGGETQYF | TGCGCCAGCAGCCAGGACGGGGGGGAGACCCAGTACTTC
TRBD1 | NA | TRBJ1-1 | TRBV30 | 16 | CAWRTKNTGDNTEAFF | TGTGCCTGGAGGACGAAGAACACAGGGGACAACACTGAAGCTTTCTTT
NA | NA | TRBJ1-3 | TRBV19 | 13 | CASAEVSGNTIYF | TGTGCCAGCGCAGAAGTCTCTGGAAACACCATATATTTT
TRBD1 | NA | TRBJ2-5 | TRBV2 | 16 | CASSARPQGSGETQYF | TGTGCCAGCAGTGCGCGCCCACAGGGGTCCGGTGAGACCCAGTACTTC
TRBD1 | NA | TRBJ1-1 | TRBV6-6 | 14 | CASRTGGRDTEAFF | TGTGCCAGCAGGACAGGGGGCCGCGACACTGAAGCTTTCTTT
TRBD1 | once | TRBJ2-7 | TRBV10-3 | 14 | CAIRGGTGKYEQYF | TGTGCCATCAGGGGGGGGACAGGGAAGTACGAGCAGTACTTC
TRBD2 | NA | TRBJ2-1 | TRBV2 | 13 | CASSGEGRIEQFF | TGTGCCAGCAGTGGGGAGGGAAGGATTGAGCAGTTCTTC
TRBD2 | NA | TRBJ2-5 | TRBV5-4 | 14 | CASSPSSGTREQYF | TGTGCCAGCAGCCCCTCTAGCGGGACGCGGGAGCAGTACTTC
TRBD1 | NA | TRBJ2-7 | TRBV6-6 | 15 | CASRPGQGLTYEQYF | TGTGCCAGCAGGCCGGGACAGGGCCTCACCTACGAGCAGTACTTC
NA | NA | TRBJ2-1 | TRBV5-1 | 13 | CASSLGLGHEQFF | TGCGCCAGCAGCTTGGGTTTGGGGCATGAGCAGTTCTTC
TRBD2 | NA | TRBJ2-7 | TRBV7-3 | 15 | CASSLVGGPFYEQYF | TGTGCCAGCAGCTTGGTGGGAGGGCCTTTCTACGAGCAGTACTTC
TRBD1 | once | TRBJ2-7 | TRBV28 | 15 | CASSLYGTVDMGQYF | TGTGCCAGCAGTTTATACGGGACAGTCGATATGGGGCAGTACTTC
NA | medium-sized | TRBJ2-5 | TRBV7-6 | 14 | CASRPTDPIKTQYF | TGTGCCAGCAGACCGACAGACCCGATAAAGACCCAGTACTTC
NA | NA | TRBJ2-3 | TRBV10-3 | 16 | CAISESGAGGTDTQYF | TGTGCCATCAGTGAGTCGGGGGCAGGGGGGACAGATACGCAGTATTTT
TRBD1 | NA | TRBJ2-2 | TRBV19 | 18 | CASSPNPGQGFPTGELFF | TGTGCCAGTAGTCCGAACCCGGGACAGGGGTTCCCCACCGGGGAGCTGTTTTTT
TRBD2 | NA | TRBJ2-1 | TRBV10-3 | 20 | CAISDPGLAGLFLVYNEQFF | TGTGCCATCAGTGACCCGGGACTAGCGGGCCTTTTTCTTGTCTACAATGAGCAGTTCTTC
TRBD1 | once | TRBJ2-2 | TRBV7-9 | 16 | CASSLGDRGYTGELFF | TGTGCCAGCAGCTTAGGAGACAGGGGGTACACCGGGGAGCTGTTTTTT
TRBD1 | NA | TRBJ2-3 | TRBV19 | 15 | CASSTPGQGKDTQYF | TGTGCCAGTTCCACCCCGGGACAGGGGAAAGATACGCAGTATTTT
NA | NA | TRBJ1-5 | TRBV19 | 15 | CASSRSTGHNQPQHF | TGTGCCAGTAGCCGATCTACAGGGCACAATCAGCCCCAGCATTTT
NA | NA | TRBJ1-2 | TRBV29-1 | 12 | CSVSRGLDGYTF | TGCAGCGTTAGCAGGGGATTAGATGGCTACACCTTC
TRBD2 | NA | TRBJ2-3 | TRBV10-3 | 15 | CAISGTSESADTQYF | TGTGCCATCAGTGGGACTAGCGAGAGTGCAGATACGCAGTATTTT
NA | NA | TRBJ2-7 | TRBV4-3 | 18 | CASSQEGPRAAAGYEQYF | TGCGCCAGCAGCCAAGAAGGTCCCAGGGCTGCCGCCGGGTACGAGCAGTACTTC
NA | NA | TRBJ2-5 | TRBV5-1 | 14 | CASSPVASQETQYF | TGCGCCAGCAGCCCGGTGGCTAGCCAAGAGACCCAGTACTTC
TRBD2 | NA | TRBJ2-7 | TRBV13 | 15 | CASSLGTSGIYEQYF | TGTGCCAGCAGCTTAGGGACTAGCGGGATCTACGAGCAGTACTTC
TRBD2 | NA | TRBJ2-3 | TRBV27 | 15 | CASSFLPGGTDTQYF | TGTGCCAGCAGTTTCCTCCCGGGAGGGACAGATACGCAGTATTTT
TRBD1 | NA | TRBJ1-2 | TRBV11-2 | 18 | CASSPHPTGTGIIYGYTF | TGTGCCAGCAGCCCACACCCCACCGGGACAGGGATCATATATGGCTACACCTTC
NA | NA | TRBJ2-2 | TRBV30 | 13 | CAWSGTYTGELFF | TGTGCCTGGAGCGGGACTTACACCGGGGAGCTGTTTTTT
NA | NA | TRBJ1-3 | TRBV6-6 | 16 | CASSPYRGAMGNTIYF | TGTGCCAGCAGCCCGTATAGGGGCGCGATGGGAAACACCATATATTTT
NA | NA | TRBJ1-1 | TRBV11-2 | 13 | CASSIGGEPSAFF | TGTGCCAGCAGCATCGGCGGTGAACCTTCGGCTTTCTTT
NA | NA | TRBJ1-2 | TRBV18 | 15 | CASSLYRDLSYGYTF | TGTGCCAGCTCACTATACAGGGATCTAAGCTATGGCTACACCTTC
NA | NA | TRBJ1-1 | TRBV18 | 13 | CASSAGENTEAFF | TGTGCCAGCTCTGCAGGGGAGAACACTGAAGCTTTCTTT
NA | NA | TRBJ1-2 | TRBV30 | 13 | CAWVEGPVGGYTF | TGTGCCTGGGTTGAGGGTCCCGTGGGGGGCTACACCTTC
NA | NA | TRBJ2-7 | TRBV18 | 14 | CASSPRRRSYEQYF | TGTGCCAGCTCACCACGGCGGCGCTCCTACGAGCAGTACTTC